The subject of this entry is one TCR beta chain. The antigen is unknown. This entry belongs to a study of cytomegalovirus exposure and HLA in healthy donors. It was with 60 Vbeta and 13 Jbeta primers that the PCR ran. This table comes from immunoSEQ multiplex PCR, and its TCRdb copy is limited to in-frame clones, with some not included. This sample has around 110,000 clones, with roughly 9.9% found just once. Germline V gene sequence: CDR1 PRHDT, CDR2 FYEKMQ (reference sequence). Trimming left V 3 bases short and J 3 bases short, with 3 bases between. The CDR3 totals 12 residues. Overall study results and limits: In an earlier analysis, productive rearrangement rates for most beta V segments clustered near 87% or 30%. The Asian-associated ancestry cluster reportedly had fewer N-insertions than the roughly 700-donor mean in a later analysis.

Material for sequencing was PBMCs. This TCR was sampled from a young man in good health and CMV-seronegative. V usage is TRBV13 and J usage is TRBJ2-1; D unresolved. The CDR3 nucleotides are TGTGCCAGCAGCTTCAGCTACAATGAGCAGTTCTTC. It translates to CASSFSYNEQFF.